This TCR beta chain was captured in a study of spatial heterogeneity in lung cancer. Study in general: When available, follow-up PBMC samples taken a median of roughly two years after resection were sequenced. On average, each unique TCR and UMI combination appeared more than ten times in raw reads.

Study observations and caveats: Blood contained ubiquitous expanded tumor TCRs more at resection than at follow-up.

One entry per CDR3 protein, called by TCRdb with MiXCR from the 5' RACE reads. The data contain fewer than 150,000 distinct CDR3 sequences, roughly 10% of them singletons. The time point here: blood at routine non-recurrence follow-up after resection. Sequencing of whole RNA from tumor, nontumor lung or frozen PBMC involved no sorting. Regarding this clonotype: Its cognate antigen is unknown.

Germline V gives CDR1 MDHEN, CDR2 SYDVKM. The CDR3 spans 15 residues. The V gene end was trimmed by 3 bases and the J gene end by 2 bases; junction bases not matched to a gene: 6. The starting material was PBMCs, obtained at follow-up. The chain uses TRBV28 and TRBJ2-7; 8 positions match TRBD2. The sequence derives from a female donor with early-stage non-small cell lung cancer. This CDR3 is CASSLTGAGAYEQYF. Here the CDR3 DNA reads TGTGCCAGCAGTTTGACTGGAGCGGGAGCCTACGAGCAGTACTTC.